This T cell receptor (beta chain) was retrieved from a study of Tregs in tolerant kidney transplant recipients. Study conclusions and caveats: Tregs expanded with activated donor B cells seemed most donor-specific.

Unstimulated Tregs (CD4+CD25+CD127-) and CD4+CD25- non-Tregs were sorted from PBMCs. Points on this clone: The target antigen is unknown.

V was clipped by 6 bases and J by 7 bases; unmatched bases: 7. Germline V gene lookup returns CDR1 MNHEY and CDR2 SVGAGI. The CDR3 contains 13 residues. Sequenced by immunoSEQ multiplex PCR; TCRdb stores in-frame clones only, minus some. The sample includes some 69,000 clones, 80% to 85% seen only once; the top ten take more than 4%. The specimen sequenced was CD4+ T cells from blood. The genes are TRBV6-5 and TRBJ1-2; 8 bases are a match to TRBD1. This receptor was obtained from a human donor in good health. CDR3 residues: CASSHQGAGGYTF. The DNA of the CDR3 is TGTGCCAGCAGCCACCAGGGGGCAGGTGGCTACACCTTC.